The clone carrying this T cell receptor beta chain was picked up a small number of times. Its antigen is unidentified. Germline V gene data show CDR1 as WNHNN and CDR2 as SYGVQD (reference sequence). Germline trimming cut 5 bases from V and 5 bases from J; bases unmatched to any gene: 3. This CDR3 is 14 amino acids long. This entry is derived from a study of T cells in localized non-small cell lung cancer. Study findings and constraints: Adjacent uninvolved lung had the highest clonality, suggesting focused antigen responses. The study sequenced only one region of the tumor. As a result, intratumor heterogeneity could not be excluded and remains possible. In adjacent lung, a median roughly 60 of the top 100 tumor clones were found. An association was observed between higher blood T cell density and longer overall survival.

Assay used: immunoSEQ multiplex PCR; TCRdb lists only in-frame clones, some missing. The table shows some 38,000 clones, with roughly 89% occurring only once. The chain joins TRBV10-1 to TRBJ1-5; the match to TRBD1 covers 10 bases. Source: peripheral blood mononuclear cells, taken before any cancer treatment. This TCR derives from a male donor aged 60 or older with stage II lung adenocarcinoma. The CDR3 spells CASSIGTGDQPQHF. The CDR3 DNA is TGCGCCAGCAGTATCGGGACAGGGGATCAGCCCCAGCATTTT.